This T cell receptor (beta chain) was sequenced in a study of T-cell reconstitution after alpha-beta-depleted transplantation in children. Study conclusions and caveats: T-cell counts and diversity at one year post-transplant came mainly from newly produced T cells. Several patients had high TCRbeta diversity at day 60; it came from surviving recipient T cells and thymic progenitors.

This clonotype was counted a few times. Its antigen is currently unknown. Unique molecular identifiers were used to barcode this TCRbeta library. TCRdb re-analysed the PCR reads in MiXCR, keeping a single row per CDR3 protein. The sample has hundreds of thousands of distinct CDR3 sequences, less than 15% seen once. Sequences were derived from PBMCs, sampled before TCRalphabeta/CD19-depleted stem cell transplant. This TCR was sampled from a girl aged 2 to 9 with congenital amegakaryocytic thrombocytopenia, due to receive a stem cell transplant.

The CDR3 bases are TGCAGTGCTTTCGCTAGCGGGGCGGAGGAGACCCAGTACTTC. Translation: CSAFASGAEETQYF. The J gene is TRBJ2-5, the V gene TRBV20-1; 9 bases line up with TRBD2. CDR1 and CDR2 (germline): DFQATT, SNEGSKA (reference sequence). This CDR3 region has 14 residues. V was pared by 5 bases and J by 5 bases, with 9 bases of the junction left unmatched.